This entry is about one T cell receptor beta chain. The V gene lost 5 bases and the J gene lost 7 bases, with 14 bases spanning the gap. Germline V gives CDR1 SQVTM, CDR2 ANQGSEA. The CDR3 length is 12 residues. cDNA prepared by RNA extraction and subsequent reverse transcription served as the template for sequencing. The table came from immunoSEQ multiplex PCR; TCRdb's copy has only in-frame clones and leaves some out. The table lists more than 95,000 clones, around 60% of them singletons. These data originate in a study of CD8+ T cells in alopecia areata. Treatment given: oral pan-JAK inhibitor, 5-10 mg twice daily.

The chain uses TRBV29-1 and TRBJ2-5; D is perhaps TRBD1 or TRBD2 (5 bases each). The starting material was CD4+ T cells sorted from blood, obtained at week 4, from a patient treated with tofacitinib. The TCR originated in a human donor with alopecia areata. The CDR3 protein is CSVRSGGGTQYF. The CDR3 DNA is TGCAGCGTTCGAAGTGGGGGTGGGACCCAGTACTTC.